A single T cell receptor (beta chain) is shown here with its context. Its antigen is not yet known. No quality values exist for individual bases; no much larger clone is one base distant. The sample is drawn from a study of blood T cell repertoires in COVID-19 (dated by TCRdb to about 2020). Some background on the complete study: The collaborator samples originated in the United States, Italy and Spain and spanned the acute and convalescent phases of COVID-19. The material from the prospective study consisted of cDNA or gDNA derived from T cells, B-cell-depleted T cells, or PBMCs. The dataset comprised deeply sampled blood TCRbeta repertoires from subjects exposed to, actively infected with, or recovered from COVID-19. A freely available public database, intended as a resource for researchers studying the immune response to SARS-CoV-2, is where the repertoires were released. The samples were drawn from two sources: the first 160 participants of the ongoing ImmuneRACE study, and 1,000 to 1,500 subjects contributed by 6 global collaborators. Sample metadata almost always included a de-identified subject ID, COVID-19 status, age in years and sex. Where available, HLA class I and class II types were taken from metadata supplied by the sample provider and were not determined by assay-based typing.

TCRbeta CDR3 regions were amplified from genomic DNA using the immunoSEQ Assay, a bias-controlled multiplex PCR. On the study's bioinformatics: The number of nucleated cells in each sample was estimated by amplification of reference gene primers within the assay. To quantify the absolute abundance of each unique TCRbeta CDR3 rearrangement, sequence reads were collapsed and filtered. For each sample, productive Simpson clonality was calculated as the square root of Simpson's diversity index across productive rearrangements. TCRdb took over this immuneACCESS table, retaining in-frame rearrangements with V and J assigned. Such tables are incomplete; in checked studies, under half of the missing clones stem from an unresolved V gene, and the remainder is unexplained. The V and J calls and clone size are taken from that table; D and trimming were inferred from the DNA. The sample has under 40,000 clones on record, 94% of them singletons. The ten most abundant clones make up more than 3.5% of the sample.

The CDR3 has 18 amino acids, counting the end cysteine and phenylalanine. Only the CDR3 region is kept as DNA, spanning 54 bases read in frame from base 1. Trimming takes 1 base off V and 1 base off J; junction bases not matched to a gene: 5. Looking up the germline V gene yields CDR1 KGHDR and CDR2 SFDVKD. What the study reported, not specific to this receptor: The quantity of clinical and demographic metadata differed by source and by participant and was supplied without curation.

The collaborating institutions used their own protocols to collect whole blood in K2EDTA tubes. For TCRbeta analysis, collaborator samples were shipped as frozen whole blood, as isolated PBMCs, or as DNA extracted from either sample type. The receptor chain draws on TRBV24-1 and TRBJ2-2; 10 bases in the junction line up with TRBD2. Input material: peripheral blood. The TCR was taken from a human donor with active COVID-19. The donor label of this sample is uncertain. For the CDR3, the sequence is CATSDLASGRRNTGELFF. The DNA sequence reads TGTGCCACCAGTGATTTAGCTAGCGGGAGAAGGAACACCGGGGAGCTGTTTTTT.